This T cell receptor (beta chain) was identified during a study of blood T cell repertoires in COVID-19. Across the study: Collection of acute and convalescent COVID-19 samples took place in the United States, Italy and Spain. In each case, the material was cDNA or gDNA derived from T cells, B-cell-depleted T cells, or PBMCs.

In the authors' workflow: Estimated nucleated cell counts came from reference gene primer amplification. Some clones are missing from TCRdb's copy, which holds only in-frame ones; the method was immunoSEQ multiplex PCR. V and J calls and clone size are given by that table; D and trimming were obtained from the DNA. The data show 250,000 to 300,000 clones, with around 90% seen just once and approximately 3.3% held by the top ten. Trimming cost V 5 bases and J 8 bases, with 15 bases left between them. CDR1 and CDR2 from the germline V gene are SQVTM and ANQGSEA. The CDR3 extends over 12 amino acids. The sample was peripheral blood. This sequence was found in a woman in her 40s with acute or convalescent COVID-19. The chain combines TRBV29-1 with TRBJ1-1; D is unclear. CDR3 nucleotide sequence: TGCAGCGTTCCCGAAGCGGGTGCCGAAGCTTTCTTT. It codes for CSVPEAGAEAFF.